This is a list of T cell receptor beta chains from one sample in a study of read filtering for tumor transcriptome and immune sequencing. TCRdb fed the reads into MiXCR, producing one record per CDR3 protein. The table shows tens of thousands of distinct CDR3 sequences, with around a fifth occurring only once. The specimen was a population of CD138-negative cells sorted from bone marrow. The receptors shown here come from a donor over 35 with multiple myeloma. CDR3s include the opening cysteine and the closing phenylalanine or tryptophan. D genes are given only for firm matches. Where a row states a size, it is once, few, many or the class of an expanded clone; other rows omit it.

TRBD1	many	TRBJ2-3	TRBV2	TGTGCCAGCAGTGAAGGCGACAGGGTAAAAGATACGCAGTATTTT	CASSEGDRVKDTQYF
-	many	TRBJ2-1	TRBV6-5	TGTACCCTAGAGCACATCCTAACTGAGTTCGATGAGCAGTTCTTC	CTLEHILTEFDEQFF
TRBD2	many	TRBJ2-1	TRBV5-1	TGCGCCAGCAGCATACTAGCGGGGGTGGATGAGCAGTTCTTC	CASSILAGVDEQFF
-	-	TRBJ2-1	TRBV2	TGTGCCAGCAGGTACGGGCGGGGCTACAATGAGCGGTTCTTC	CASRYGRGYNERFF
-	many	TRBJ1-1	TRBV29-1	TGCAGCGTACCGGGGGGGTTGGGCACTGAAGCTTTCTTT	CSVPGGLGTEAFF
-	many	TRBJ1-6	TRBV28	TGTGCCAGCAGTTTAACAGGGATTAGGAATAATTCACCCCTCCACTTT	CASSLTGIRNNSPLHF
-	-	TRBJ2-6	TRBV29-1	TGCAGCGTGCCCGGTCCCGGGGCCAACGTCCTGACTTTC	CSVPGPGANVLTF
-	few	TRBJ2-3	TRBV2	TGTGCCAGCAGTGAAACGGCTCCGACGCAGTATTTT	CASSETAPTQYF
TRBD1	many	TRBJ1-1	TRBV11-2	TGTGCCAGCAGCCATATGGACAGGGGTGTCACTGAAGCTTTCTTT	CASSHMDRGVTEAFF
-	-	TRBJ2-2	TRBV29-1	TGCAGCGTTGTGTCCGGGGAGCTGTTTTTT	CSVVSGELFF
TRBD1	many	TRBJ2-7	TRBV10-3	TGTGCCATCAGTGGACAGGGGGGTTCCTACGAGCAGTACTTC	CAISGQGGSYEQYF
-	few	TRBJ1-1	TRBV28	TGTGCCAGCAGTTCACCGACAGTATGGATGTCAGCTTTCTTT	CASSSPTVWMSAFF
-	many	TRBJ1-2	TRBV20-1	TGCAGTGCCAAAACCGGGACGGGAGGGGGATATCGCTATGGCTACACCTTC	CSAKTGTGGGYRYGYTF
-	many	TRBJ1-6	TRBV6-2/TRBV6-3	TGTGCCAGCAGTTACCACAGACAGGCTGATTCACCCCTCCACTTT	CASSYHRQADSPLHF
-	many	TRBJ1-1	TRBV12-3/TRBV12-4	TGTGCCAGCAGTTCCTCGCGGACGAACACTGAAGCTTTCTTT	CASSSSRTNTEAFF
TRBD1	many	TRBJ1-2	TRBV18	TGTGCCAGCTCAGAAGCGGACAGGGTGCTCTATGGCTACACCTTC	CASSEADRVLYGYTF
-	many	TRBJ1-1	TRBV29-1	TGCAGCGTTGAACGCCCGGAGAACACTGAAGCTTTCTTT	CSVERPENTEAFF
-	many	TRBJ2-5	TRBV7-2	TGTGCCAGCAGCACCTACAGGGATGAGACCCAGTACTTC	CASSTYRDETQYF
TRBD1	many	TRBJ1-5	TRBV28	TGTGCCAGCAGTCCTCCGGGACAGTCCTATAGCAATCAGCCCCAGCATTTT	CASSPPGQSYSNQPQHF
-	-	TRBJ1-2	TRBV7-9	TGTGCCAGCAGTCCCACAGGGTCCTATGGCTACACCTTC	CASSPTGSYGYTF
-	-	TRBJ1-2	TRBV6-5	TGTGCCAGCAGTTACTCATTCACAGGCTATGGCTACACCTTC	CASSYSFTGYGYTF
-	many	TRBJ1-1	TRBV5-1	TGCGCCAGCAGCTTGGTTCTGGGAGAGGTGAACACTGAAGCTTTCTTT	CASSLVLGEVNTEAFF
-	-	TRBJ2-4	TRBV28	TGTGCCAGCACCCATGGAGGGCAGGTAGCCAAAAACATTCAGTACTTC	CASTHGGQVAKNIQYF
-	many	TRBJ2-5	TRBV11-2	TGTGCCAGCAGCTTAGCTGTCCAGGGGCTAGAGACCCAGTACTTC	CASSLAVQGLETQYF
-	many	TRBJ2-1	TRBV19	TGTGCCAGTACCCCCTCGAGGGGCTCCTACAATGAGCAGTTCTTC	CASTPSRGSYNEQFF
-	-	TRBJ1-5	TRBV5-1	TGCGCCAGCAGCTTGTGGGGGGAGGGTCAGCCCCAGCATTTT	CASSLWGEGQPQHF
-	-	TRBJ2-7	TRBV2	TGTGCCAGCAGTGTTGGGGAAGCCTACGAGCAGTACTTC	CASSVGEAYEQYF
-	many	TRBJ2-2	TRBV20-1	TGCAGTGCTAGATTGGCGGGGCCCAACACCGGGGAGCTGTTTTTT	CSARLAGPNTGELFF
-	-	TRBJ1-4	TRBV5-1	TGCGCCAGCAGCCCCGGTCTGGTGATAGGGAGTGAAAAACTGTTTTTT	CASSPGLVIGSEKLFF
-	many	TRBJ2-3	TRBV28	TGTGCCAGCCAAGAACCAAGTAGCACAGATACGCAGTATTTT	CASQEPSSTDTQYF
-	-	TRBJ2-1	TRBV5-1	TGCGCCAGCAGCTCTGAACACACAACTTACAGTGAGCAGTCCTTC	CASSSEHTTYSEQSF
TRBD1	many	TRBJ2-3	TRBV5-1	TGCGCCAGCACCGACAGGGGAGGAAGGGATACGCAGTATTTT	CASTDRGGRDTQYF
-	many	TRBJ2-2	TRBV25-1	TGTGCCAGCCTCGGGGTCGCGAACACCGGGGAGCTGTTTTTT	CASLGVANTGELFF
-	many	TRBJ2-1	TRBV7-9	TGTGCCAGCAGCTTAGCGGGGTACCATGAGCAGTTCTTC	CASSLAGYHEQFF
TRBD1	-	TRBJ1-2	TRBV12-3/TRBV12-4	TGTGCCAGCAGTTTACGTCTGGATGCAGGGGGCTATGGCTACACCTTC	CASSLRLDAGGYGYTF
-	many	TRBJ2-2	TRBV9	TGTGCCAGCAGCGTAGTGGGGCGGGGTCCTGGGGAGCTGTTTTTT	CASSVVGRGPGELFF
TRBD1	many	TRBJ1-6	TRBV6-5	TGTGCCAGCAGCCTTAGACAGGGAGGAGGTAGTAATTCACCCCTCCACTTT	CASSLRQGGGSNSPLHF
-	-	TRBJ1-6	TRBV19	TGTGCCACCCGGGACCGGCCGACCTATAATTCACCCCTCCACTTT	CATRDRPTYNSPLHF
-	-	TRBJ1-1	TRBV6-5	TGTTCTAGCAGTTACTTGGGGTCTGGGGTCACTGAAGCTTTCTTT	CSSSYLGSGVTEAFF
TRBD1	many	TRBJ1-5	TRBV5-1	TGCGCCAGCAGCGCCCTGGGACAGGACAATCAGCCCCAGCATTTT	CASSALGQDNQPQHF
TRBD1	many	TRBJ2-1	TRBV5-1	TGCGCCAGCAGCTGGGGGACAGTGGGGAATGAGCAGTTCTTC	CASSWGTVGNEQFF
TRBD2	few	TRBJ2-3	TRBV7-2	TGTGCCAGCAGCCGCATGAGGATTGGCGGGGGGCCCACAGATACGCAGTATTTT	CASSRMRIGGGPTDTQYF
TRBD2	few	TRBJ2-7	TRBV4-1	TGCGCCAGCAGCCAAGACCCGGCGGGGGATGAGCAGTACTTC	CASSQDPAGDEQYF
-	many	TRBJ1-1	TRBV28	TGTGCCAGCAGAATGGCTGGGGGTGGGACTGAAGCTTTCTTT	CASRMAGGGTEAFF
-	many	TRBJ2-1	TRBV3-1	TGTGCCAGCAGCCAAGAAGACCTTGGGGCTTGGAATGAGCAGTTCTTC	CASSQEDLGAWNEQFF
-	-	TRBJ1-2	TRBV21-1	TGTGCCAGCAGCGAAGACTCCGGGTCGAACGGTGGCTACACCTTC	CASSEDSGSNGGYTF
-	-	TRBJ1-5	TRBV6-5	TGTGCCAGCAGTTACTCTCAGGGAGTTGGGCAGCCCCAGCATTTT	CASSYSQGVGQPQHF
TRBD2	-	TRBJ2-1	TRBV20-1	TGCAGTGCCAGCCTCAGAAGTAACCCGGGACTAGCGGTGTTTGAGCAGTTCTTC	CSASLRSNPGLAVFEQFF
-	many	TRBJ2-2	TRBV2	TGTGCCAGCAAGAGTTCGGCGGGGAACACCGGGGAGCTGTTTTTT	CASKSSAGNTGELFF
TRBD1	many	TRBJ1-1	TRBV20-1	TGCAGTGCTAGAGATTTGGGACAGGGCGGGGGCACTGAAGCTTTCTTT	CSARDLGQGGGTEAFF
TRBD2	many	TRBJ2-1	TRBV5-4	TGTGCCAGCAGCCTTGGTGGAGCGGGGACCTACAATGAGCAGTTCTTC	CASSLGGAGTYNEQFF
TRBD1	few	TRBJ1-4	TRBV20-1	TGCAGTGCTAGTTACAGGGGGGGGGGTGAAAAACTGTTTTTT	CSASYRGGGEKLFF
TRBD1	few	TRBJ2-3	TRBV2	TGTGCCAGCAGCGGGGACAGAGGCGCAGATACGCAGTATTTT	CASSGDRGADTQYF
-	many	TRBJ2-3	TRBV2	TGTGCCAGCAGTACCAACAGGGTGGATACGCAGTATTTT	CASSTNRVDTQYF
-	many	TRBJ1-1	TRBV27	TGTGCCAGCAGCACACCCACCGGGAACACTGAAGCTTTCTTT	CASSTPTGNTEAFF